The sequence of this T cell receptor beta chain was determined in a study of T cells in Graves' hyperthyroidism and ophthalmopathy. Germline CDR1 reads SGHDT; CDR2 reads YYEEEE. CDR3 length: 15 amino acids. The germline V and J ends were trimmed by 4 bases and 0 bases, with 11 bases remaining between them. There were TCR beta CDR3 regions amplified from RNA transcripts. The TCR CDR3 first-round RT-PCR relied on the HTBI primer set. TCRdb called the multiplex PCR reads again in MiXCR, with one record for every CDR3 protein. This sample carries 500,000 to 800,000 distinct CDR3 sequences, about 14% of them seen once, and the ten largest clones take around an eighth. Uncontrolled infection, other autoimmune disease, pregnancy or lactation led to exclusion. It was 8 to 10 ml of fresh peripheral blood that supplied the PBMCs. This clonotype was detected ten times or more. Its antigen is undetermined. Broader study findings: In validation, the model predicted ophthalmopathy. These predictions came a median roughly 6.5 months before onset. Most clonotypes expanded in thyroid above 0.001 were likewise present in blood.

This clonotype was obtained from a woman aged 50 to 60 with Graves' ophthalmopathy. V and J are TRBV5-6 and TRBJ2-1; D is unresolved. The specimen was blood. The CDR3, as DNA: TGTGCCAGCAGCCTAGGGATAAGCTCCTACAATGAGCAGTTCTTC. The encoded protein is CASSLGISSYNEQFF.